Sequencing of this TCR beta chain was carried out in a study of beta chain features in type 1 diabetes. Study-wide findings and caveats: Naive, central memory and Treg TCRB repertoires seemed to resemble each other more closely in patients than they did in healthy donors. Although PCR might favor shorter templates, it would do so equally in patients and controls. cDNA-based sequencing might over-represent cells highly expressing TCR.

CDR1 is GTSNPN, CDR2 SVGIG, per germline (reference sequence). Unmatched junction bases numbered 5, after V lost 3 bases and J lost 1 base. CDR3 length: 16 residues. This clone was picked up a small number of times. No antigen is known for it. Sequenced material consisted of expressed TCRB transcripts (all of the isolated RNA was reverse transcribed). Generated by immunoSEQ multiplex PCR, the TCRdb table keeps only in-frame clones and is missing some. The sample holds hundreds of thousands of clones; 14% are singletons and the top ten take approximately 7%. Sequenced sample: central memory CD4+ T cells from blood. V is TRBV30 and J is TRBJ2-6; 8 nucleotides agree with TRBD2. This sequence originates from a man between 25 and 39 years old in good health. The CDR3: CAWSPGGASGANVLTF. The CDR3 DNA sequence: TGTGCCTGGAGCCCGGGGGGGGCGTCTGGGGCCAACGTCCTGACTTTC.